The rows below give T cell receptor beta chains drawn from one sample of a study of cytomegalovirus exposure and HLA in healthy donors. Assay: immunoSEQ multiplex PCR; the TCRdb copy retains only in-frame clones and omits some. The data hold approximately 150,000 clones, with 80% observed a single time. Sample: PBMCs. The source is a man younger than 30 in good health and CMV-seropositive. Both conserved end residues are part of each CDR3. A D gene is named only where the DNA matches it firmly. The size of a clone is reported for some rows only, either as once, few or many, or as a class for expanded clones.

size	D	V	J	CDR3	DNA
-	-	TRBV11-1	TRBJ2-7	CASSLAEATEQYF	TGTGCCAGCAGCTTAGCGGAAGCGACCGAGCAGTACTTC
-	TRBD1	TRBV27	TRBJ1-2	CASSLRPGGSYGYTF	TGTGCCAGCAGTTTACGACCAGGGGGCAGCTATGGCTACACCTTC
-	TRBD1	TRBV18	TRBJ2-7	CASSPLPDRGMNEQYF	TGTGCCAGCTCACCACTTCCGGACAGGGGGATGAACGAGCAGTACTTC
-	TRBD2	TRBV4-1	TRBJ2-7	CASRLGLAGAYEQYF	TGCGCCAGCAGACTGGGACTAGCGGGAGCCTACGAGCAGTACTTC
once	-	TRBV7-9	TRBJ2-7	CASSEETGGVAYEQYF	TGTGCCAGCAGCGAGGAAACAGGGGGGGTTGCCTACGAGCAGTACTTC
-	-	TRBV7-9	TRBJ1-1	CASSFLRVRWATEAFF	TGTGCCAGCAGCTTCCTCAGGGTGAGGTGGGCCACTGAAGCTTTCTTT
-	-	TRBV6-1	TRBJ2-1	CAGGVSYNEQFF	TGTGCCGGAGGGGTCTCCTACAATGAGCAGTTCTTC
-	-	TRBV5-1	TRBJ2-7	CASSGAYEQYF	TGCGCCAGCAGCGGAGCTTACGAGCAGTACTTC
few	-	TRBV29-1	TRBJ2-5	CSVRDWMKETQYF	TGCAGCGTTCGGGACTGGATGAAAGAGACCCAGTACTTC
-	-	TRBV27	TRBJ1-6	CASSFAYSYNSPLHF	TGTGCCAGCAGTTTTGCGTACTCCTATAATTCACCCCTCCACTTT